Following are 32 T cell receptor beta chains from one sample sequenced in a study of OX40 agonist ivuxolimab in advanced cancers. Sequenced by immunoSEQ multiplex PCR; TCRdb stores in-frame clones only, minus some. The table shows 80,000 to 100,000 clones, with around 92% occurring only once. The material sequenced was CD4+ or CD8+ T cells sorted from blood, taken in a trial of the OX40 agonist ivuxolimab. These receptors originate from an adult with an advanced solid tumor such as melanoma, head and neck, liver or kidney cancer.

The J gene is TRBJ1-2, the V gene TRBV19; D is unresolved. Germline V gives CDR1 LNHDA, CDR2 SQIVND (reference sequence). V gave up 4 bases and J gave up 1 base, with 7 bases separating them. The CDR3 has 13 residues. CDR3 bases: TGTGCCAGTAGTAATTTCATTAACTATGGCTACACCTTC. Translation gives CASSNFINYGYTF.

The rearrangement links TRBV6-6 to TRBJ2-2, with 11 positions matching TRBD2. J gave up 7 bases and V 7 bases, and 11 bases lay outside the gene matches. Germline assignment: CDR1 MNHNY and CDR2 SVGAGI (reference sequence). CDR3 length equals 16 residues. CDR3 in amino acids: CASTDPSGRSIGELFF. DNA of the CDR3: TGTGCCAGCACAGACCCTAGCGGGAGGTCAATCGGGGAGCTGTTTTTT.

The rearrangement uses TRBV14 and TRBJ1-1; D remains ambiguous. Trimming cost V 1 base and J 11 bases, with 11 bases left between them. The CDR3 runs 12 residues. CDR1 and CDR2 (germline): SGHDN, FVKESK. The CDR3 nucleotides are TGTGCCAGCAGCCAAGGGGCCCGTGGCGCTTTCTTT. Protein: CASSQGARGAFF.

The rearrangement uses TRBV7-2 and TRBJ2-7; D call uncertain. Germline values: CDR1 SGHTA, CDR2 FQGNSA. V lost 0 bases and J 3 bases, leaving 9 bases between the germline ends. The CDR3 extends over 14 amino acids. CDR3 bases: TGTGCCAGCAGCTTAGCCCCTAGAAGCTACGAGCAGTACTTC. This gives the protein CASSLAPRSYEQYF.

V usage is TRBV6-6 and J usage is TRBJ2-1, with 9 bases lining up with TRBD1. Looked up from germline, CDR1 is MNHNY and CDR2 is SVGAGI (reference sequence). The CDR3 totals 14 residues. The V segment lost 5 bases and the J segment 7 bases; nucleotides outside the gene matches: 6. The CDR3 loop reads CASSKADRGNEQFF. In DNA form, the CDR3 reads TGTGCCAGCAGTAAAGCGGACAGGGGAAATGAGCAGTTCTTC.

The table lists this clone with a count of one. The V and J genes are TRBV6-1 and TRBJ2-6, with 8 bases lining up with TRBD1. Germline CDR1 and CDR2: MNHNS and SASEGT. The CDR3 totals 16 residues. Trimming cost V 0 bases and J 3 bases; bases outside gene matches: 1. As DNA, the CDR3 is TGTGCCAGCAGTGAAGCGGACAGGGTTGGGGCCAACGTCCTGACTTTC. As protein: CASSEADRVGANVLTF.

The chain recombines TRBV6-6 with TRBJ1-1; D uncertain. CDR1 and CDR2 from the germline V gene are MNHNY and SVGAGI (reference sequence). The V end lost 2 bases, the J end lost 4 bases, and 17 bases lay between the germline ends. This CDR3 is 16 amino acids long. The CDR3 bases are TGTGCCAGCAGTTACATCCAGACACGCGGCGGCACTGAAGCTTTCTTT. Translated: CASSYIQTRGGTEAFF.

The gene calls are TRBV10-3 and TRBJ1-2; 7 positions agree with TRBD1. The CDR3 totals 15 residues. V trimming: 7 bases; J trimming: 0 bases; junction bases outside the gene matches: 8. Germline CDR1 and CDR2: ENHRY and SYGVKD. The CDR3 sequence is CAITEEGAANYGYTF. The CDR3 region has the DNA TGTGCCATCACCGAGGAGGGGGCGGCTAACTATGGCTACACCTTC.

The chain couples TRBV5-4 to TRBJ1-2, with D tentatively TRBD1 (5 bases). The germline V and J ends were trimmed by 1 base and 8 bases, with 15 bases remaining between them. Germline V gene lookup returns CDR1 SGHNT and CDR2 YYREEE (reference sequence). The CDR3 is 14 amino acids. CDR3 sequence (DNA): TGTGCCAGCAGCTTGAGTCCCTCAGCAGGGGGCTACACCTTC. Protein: CASSLSPSAGGYTF.

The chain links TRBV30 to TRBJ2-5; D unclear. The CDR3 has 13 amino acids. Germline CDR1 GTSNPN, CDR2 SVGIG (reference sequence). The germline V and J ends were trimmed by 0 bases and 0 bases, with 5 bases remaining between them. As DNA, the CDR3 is TGTGCCTGGAGTGTACAGCACCAAGAGACCCAGTACTTC. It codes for CAWSVQHQETQYF.

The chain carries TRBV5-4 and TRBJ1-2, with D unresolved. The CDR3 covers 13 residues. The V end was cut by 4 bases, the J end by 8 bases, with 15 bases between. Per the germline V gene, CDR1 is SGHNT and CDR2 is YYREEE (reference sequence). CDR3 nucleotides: TGTGCCAGCAGCCTCGACCCCAATGGCGGCTACACCTTC. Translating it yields CASSLDPNGGYTF.

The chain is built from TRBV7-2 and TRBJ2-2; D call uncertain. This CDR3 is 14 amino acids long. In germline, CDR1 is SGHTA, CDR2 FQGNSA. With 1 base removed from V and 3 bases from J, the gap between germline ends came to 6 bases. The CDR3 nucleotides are TGTGCCAGCAGCTTAGGTACCTACACCGGGGAGCTGTTTTTT. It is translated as CASSLGTYTGELFF. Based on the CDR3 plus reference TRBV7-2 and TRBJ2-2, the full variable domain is GAGVSQSPSNKVTEKGKDVELRCDPISGHTALYWYRQSLGQGLEFLIYFQGNSAPDKSGLPSDRFSAERTGGSVSTLTIQRTQQEDSAVYLCASSLGTYTGELFFGEGSRLTVL.

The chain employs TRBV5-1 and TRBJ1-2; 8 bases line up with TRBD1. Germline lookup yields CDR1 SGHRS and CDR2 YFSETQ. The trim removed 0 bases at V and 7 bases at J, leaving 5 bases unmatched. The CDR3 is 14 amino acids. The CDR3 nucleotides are TGCGCCAGCAGCTTGGGGACAGGGATGCGTGGCTACACCTTC. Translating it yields CASSLGTGMRGYTF.

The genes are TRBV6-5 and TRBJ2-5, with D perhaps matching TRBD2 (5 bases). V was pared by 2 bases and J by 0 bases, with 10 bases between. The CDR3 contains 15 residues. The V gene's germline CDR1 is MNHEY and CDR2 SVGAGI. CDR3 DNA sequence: TGTGCCAGCAGTTACCTCCAACTAGACCAAGAGACCCAGTACTTC. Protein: CASSYLQLDQETQYF.

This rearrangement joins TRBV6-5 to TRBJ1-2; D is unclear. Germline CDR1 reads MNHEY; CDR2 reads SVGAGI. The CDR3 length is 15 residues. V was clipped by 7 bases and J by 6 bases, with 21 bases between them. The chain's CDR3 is CASILAGADINGYTF. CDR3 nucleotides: TGTGCCAGCATCCTCGCCGGCGCGGATATTAATGGCTACACCTTC.

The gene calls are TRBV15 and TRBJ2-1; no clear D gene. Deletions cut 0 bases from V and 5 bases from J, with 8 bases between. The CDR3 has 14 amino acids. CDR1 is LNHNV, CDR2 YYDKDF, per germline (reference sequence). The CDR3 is CATSRDGGNNEQFF. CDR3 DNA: TGTGCCACCAGCAGAGATGGTGGGAACAATGAGCAGTTCTTC.

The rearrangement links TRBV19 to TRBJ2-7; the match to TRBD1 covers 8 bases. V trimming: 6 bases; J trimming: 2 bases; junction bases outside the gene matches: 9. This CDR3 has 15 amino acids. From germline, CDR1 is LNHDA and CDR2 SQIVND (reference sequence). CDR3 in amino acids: CASRASGTGTYEQYF. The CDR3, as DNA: TGTGCCAGTAGGGCCTCCGGGACAGGTACCTACGAGCAGTACTTC.

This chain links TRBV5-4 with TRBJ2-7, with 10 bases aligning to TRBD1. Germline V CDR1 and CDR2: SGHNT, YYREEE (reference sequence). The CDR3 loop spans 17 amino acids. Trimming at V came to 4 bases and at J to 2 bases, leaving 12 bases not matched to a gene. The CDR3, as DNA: TGTGCCAGCAGCCCATCACCAACCGGGACAGGGGCCTACGAGCAGTACTTC. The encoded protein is CASSPSPTGTGAYEQYF.

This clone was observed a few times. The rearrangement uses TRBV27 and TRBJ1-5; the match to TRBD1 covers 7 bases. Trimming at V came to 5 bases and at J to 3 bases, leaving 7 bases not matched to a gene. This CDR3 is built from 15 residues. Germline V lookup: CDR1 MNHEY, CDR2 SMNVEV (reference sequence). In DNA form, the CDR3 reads TGTGCCAGCAGTCCGGGACAGCTTAACAATCAGCCCCAGCATTTT. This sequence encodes CASSPGQLNNQPQHF.

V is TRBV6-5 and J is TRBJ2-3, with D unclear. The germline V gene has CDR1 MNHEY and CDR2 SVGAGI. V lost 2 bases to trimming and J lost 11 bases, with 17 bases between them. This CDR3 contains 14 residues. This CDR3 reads CASSYLPGPGEQYF. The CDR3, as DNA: TGTGCCAGCAGTTACCTCCCAGGCCCTGGGGAGCAGTATTTT.

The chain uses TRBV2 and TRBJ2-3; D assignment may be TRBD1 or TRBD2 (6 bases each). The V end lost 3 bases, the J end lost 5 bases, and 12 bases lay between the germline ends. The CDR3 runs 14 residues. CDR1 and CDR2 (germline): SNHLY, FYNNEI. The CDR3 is CASSEGGRGDTQYF. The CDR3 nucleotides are TGTGCCAGCAGTGAGGGGGGCCGGGGAGATACGCAGTATTTT.

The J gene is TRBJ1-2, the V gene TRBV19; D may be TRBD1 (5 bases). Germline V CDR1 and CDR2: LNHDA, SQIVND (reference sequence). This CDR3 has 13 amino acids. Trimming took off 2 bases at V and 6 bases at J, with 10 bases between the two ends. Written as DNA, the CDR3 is TGTGCCAGTAGTATAAGGGGAGGGGATGGCTACACCTTC. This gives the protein CASSIRGGDGYTF.

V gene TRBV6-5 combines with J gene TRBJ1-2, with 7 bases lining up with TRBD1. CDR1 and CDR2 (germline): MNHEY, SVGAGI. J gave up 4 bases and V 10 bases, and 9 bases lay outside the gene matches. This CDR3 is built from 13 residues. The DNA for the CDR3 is TGTGCCACCACCCCGGGACAGCTCTATGGCTACACCTTC. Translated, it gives CATTPGQLYGYTF.

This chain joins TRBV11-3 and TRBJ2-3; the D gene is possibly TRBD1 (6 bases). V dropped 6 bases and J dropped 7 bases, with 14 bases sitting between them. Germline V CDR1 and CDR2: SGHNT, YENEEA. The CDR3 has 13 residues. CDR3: CASSPKTGNTQYF. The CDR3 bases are TGTGCCAGCAGTCCAAAAACAGGGAATACGCAGTATTTT.

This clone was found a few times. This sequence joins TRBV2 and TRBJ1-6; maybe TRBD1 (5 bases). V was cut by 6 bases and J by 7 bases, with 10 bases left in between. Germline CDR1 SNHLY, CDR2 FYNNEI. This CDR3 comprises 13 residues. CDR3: CASRGTANSPLHF. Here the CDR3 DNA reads TGTGCCAGCAGAGGGACGGCGAATTCACCCCTCCACTTT.

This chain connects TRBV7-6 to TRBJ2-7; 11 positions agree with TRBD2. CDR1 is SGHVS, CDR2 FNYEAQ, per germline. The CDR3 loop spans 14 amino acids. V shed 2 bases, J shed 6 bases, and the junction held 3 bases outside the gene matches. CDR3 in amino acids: CASSLLAGGGEQYF. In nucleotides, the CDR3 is TGTGCCAGCAGCTTACTAGCGGGAGGTGGCGAGCAGTACTTC.

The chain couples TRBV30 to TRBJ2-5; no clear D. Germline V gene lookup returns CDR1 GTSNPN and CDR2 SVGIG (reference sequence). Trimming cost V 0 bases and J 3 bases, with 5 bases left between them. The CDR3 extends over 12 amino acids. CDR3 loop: CAWSVTKETQYF. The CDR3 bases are TGTGCCTGGAGTGTAACGAAAGAGACCCAGTACTTC.

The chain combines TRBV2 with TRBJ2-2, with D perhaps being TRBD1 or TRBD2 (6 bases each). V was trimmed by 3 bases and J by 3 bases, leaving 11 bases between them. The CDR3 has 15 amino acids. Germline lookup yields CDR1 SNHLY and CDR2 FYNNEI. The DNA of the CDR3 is TGTGCCAGCAGTGAGGCGGGACACCACACCGGGGAGCTGTTTTTT. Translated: CASSEAGHHTGELFF.

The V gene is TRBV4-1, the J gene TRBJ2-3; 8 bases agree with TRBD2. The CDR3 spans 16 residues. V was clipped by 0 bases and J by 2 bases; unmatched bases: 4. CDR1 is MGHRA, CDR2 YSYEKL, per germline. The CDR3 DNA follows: TGCGCCAGCAGCCAAGAATGGCGGGGGGTCACAGATACGCAGTATTTT. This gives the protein CASSQEWRGVTDTQYF.

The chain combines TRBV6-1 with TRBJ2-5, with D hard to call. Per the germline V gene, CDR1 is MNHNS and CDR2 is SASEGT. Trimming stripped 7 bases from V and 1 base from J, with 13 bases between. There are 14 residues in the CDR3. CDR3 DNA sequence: TGTGCCAGCACCCCGCGAGGTTCCCAAGAGACCCAGTACTTC. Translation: CASTPRGSQETQYF.

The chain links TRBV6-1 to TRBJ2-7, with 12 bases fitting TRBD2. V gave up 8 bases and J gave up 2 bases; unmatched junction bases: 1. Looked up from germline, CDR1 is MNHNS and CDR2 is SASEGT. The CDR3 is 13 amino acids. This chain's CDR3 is CASGLAGTYEQYF. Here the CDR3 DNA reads TGTGCCAGCGGACTAGCGGGAACCTACGAGCAGTACTTC.

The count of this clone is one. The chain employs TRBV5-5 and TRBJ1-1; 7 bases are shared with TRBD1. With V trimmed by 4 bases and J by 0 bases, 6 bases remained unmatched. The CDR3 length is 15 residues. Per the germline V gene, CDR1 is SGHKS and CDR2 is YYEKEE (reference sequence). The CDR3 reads CASSPLGGMNTEAFF. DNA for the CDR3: TGTGCCAGCAGCCCTTTAGGGGGCATGAACACTGAAGCTTTCTTT. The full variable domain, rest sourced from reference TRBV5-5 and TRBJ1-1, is DAGVTQSPTHLIKTRGQQVTLRCSPISGHKSVSWYQQVLGQGPQFIFQYYEKEERGRGNFPDRFSARQFPNYSSELNVNALLLGDSALYLCASSPLGGMNTEAFFGQGTRLTVV.